This T cell receptor (beta chain) was retrieved from a study of blood T cell repertoires in COVID-19. Clones were read by immunoSEQ multiplex PCR, and TCRdb kept only the in-frame ones, dropping some. The table has about 150,000 clones, 85% to 90% seen once; the top ten hold under 15%. Germline V CDR1 and CDR2: MNHNY, SVGAGI (reference sequence). CDR3 length: 16 residues. V dropped 7 bases and J dropped 7; count of bases not matched to a gene: 12. Seattle cases were enrolled at active infection and followed longitudinally. This clonotype was sampled from a man in his late teens or twenties with COVID-19, enrolled during active disease. The rearrangement uses TRBV6-6 and TRBJ2-1; 11 positions agree with TRBD1. Sequencing was performed on peripheral blood. CDR3 sequence (DNA): TGTGCCAGCACTACTTCTGGACAGGGGGCAGGGAATGAGCAGTTCTTC. Its translation is CASTTSGQGAGNEQFF.